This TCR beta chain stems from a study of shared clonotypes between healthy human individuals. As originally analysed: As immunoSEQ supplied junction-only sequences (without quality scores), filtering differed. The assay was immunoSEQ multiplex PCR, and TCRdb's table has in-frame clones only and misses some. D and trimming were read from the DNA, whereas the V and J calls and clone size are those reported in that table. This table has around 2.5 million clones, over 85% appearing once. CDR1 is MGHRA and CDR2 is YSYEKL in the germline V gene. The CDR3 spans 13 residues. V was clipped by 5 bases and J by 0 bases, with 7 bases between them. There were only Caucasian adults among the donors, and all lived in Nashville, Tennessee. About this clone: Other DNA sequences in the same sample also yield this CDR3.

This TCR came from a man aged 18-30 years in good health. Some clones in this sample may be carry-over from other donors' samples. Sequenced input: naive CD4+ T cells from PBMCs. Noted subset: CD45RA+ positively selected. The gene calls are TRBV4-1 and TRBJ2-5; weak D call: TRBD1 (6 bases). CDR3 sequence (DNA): TGCGCCAGCAGCAGGGGGTACCAAGAGACCCAGTACTTC. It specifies CASSRGYQETQYF.